This TCR beta chain was found in a study of blood T cell repertoires in COVID-19. In the study overall: The origin of the acute and convalescent COVID-19 samples was the United States, Italy and Spain.

In terms of age and location, participants ranged from roughly 18 to 90 years and lived in about 25 US areas. Assignments of participants to cohorts depended upon their own reported clinical history. This clone has just one count. As handled by the study authors: Reference gene primer amplification gave nucleated cell count estimates. Clones were read by immunoSEQ multiplex PCR, and TCRdb kept only the in-frame ones, dropping some. The DNA gave D and trimming, while V, J and clone size come from that table. The repertoire has roughly 420,000 clones, around nine tenths of them found once; the top ten carry more than 0.9%. The ends were cut back, 1 base at V and 7 bases at J, with 11 bases in the middle. CDR1 SEHNR and CDR2 FQNEAQ come from the germline V gene (reference sequence). This CDR3 has 14 amino acids.

The V gene is TRBV7-9, the J gene TRBJ1-3; TRBD1 might be the D (5 bases). Source material: PBMCs or T cells enriched from blood (not recorded which). This receptor was obtained from a woman in her thirties with acute COVID-19. The CDR3 here is CASSLEGTLNTIYF. DNA of the CDR3: TGTGCCAGCAGCTTAGAAGGGACTCTGAACACCATATATTTT.